Reported below is one TCR beta chain. Authors' processing steps: The assay estimated nucleated cells by amplifying reference gene primers. Clones were read by immunoSEQ multiplex PCR, and TCRdb kept only the in-frame ones, dropping some. V and J calls and clone size are given by that table; D and trimming were obtained from the DNA. This table has some 280,000 clones, 70% to 90% appearing once. This sample stems from a study of blood T cell repertoires in COVID-19. As for the study in general: Italy, Spain and the United States were the sources of the convalescent and acute COVID-19 samples.

Source material: peripheral blood. This sequence originates from a woman in her fifties or sixties with acute or convalescent COVID-19.

The DNA of the CDR3 is TGTGCCAGCAGTGGGGGACAGGCCCCTTCCTACGAGCAGTACTTC. Protein: CASSGGQAPSYEQYF. The chain employs TRBV6-2 or TRBV6-3 and TRBJ2-7; 8 bases map to TRBD1. This CDR3 region has 15 residues. The V segment lost 5 bases and the J segment 1 base; nucleotides outside the gene matches: 7. The V gene's germline CDR1 is MNHEY and CDR2 SVGEGT.